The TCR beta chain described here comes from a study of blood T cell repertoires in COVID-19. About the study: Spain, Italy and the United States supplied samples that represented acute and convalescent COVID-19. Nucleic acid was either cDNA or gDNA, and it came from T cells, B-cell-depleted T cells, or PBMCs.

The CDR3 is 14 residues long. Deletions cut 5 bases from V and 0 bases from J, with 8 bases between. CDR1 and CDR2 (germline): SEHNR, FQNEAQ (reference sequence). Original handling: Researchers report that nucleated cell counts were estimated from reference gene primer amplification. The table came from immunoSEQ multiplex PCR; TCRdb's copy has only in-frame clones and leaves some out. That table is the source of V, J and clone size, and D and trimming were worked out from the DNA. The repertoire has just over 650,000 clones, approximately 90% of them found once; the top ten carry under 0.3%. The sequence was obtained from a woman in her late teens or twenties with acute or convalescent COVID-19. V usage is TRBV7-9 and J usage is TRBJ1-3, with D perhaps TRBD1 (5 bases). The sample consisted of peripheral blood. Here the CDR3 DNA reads TGTGCCAGCAGCCGGGGACTCTCTGGAAACACCATATATTTT. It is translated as CASSRGLSGNTIYF. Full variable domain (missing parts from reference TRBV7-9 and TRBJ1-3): DTGVSQNPRHKITKRGQNVTFRCDPISEHNRLYWYRQTLGQGPEFLTYFQNEAQLEKSRLLSDRFSAERPKGSFSTLEIQRTEQGDSAMYLCASSRGLSGNTIYFGEGSWLTVV.